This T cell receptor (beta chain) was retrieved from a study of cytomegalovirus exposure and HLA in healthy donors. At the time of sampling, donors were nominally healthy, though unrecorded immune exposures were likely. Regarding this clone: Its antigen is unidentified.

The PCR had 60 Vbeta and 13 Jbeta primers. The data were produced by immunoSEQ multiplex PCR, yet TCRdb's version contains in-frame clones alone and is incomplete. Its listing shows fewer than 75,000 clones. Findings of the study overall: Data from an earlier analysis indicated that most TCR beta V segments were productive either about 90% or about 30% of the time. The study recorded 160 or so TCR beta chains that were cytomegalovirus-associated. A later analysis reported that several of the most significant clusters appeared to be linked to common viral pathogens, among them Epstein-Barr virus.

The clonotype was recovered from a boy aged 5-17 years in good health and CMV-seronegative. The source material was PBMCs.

The CDR3 DNA reads TGCGCCAGCAGCCAAGGGGAGTATCAGCCCCAGCATTTT. It yields the protein CASSQGEYQPQHF. This sequence joins TRBV4-1 and TRBJ1-5; no clear D. This CDR3 is 13 amino acids long. V shed 1 base and J shed 5 bases, with 6 bases lying between them. Per germline, CDR1 MGHRA and CDR2 YSYEKL.